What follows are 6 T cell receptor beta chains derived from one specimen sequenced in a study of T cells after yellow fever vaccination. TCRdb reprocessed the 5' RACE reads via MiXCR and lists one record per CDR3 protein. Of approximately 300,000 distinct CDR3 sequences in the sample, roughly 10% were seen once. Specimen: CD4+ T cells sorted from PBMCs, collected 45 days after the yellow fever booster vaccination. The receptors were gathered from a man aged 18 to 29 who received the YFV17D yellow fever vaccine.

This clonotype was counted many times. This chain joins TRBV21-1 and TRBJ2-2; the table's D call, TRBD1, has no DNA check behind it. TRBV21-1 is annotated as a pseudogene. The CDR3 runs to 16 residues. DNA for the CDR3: TGTGCCAGCAGCAAAAAGCCCGGGCGCCACACCGGGGAGCTGTTTTTT. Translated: CASSKKPGRHTGELFF.

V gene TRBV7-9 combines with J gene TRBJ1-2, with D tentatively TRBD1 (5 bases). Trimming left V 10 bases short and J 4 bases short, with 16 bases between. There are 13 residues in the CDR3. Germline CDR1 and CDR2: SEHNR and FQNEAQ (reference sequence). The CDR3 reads CAIRGREVYGYTF. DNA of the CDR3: TGTGCCATCCGGGGCAGGGAGGTCTATGGCTACACCTTC.

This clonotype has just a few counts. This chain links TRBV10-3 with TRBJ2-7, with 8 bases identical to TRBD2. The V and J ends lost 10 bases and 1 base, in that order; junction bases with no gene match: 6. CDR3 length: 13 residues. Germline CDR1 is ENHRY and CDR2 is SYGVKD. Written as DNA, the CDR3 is TGTGCCACCGTAGCGGGGCCTTCCTACGAGCAGTACTTC. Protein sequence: CATVAGPSYEQYF.

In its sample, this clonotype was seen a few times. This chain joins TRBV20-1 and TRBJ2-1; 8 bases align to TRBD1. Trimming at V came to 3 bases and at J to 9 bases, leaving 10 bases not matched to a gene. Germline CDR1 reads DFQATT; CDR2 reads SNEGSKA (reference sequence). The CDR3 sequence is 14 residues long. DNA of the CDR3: TGCAGTGCTAGGGGGGAGACAGGGGCGGGTGAGCAGTTCTTC. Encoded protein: CSARGETGAGEQFF.

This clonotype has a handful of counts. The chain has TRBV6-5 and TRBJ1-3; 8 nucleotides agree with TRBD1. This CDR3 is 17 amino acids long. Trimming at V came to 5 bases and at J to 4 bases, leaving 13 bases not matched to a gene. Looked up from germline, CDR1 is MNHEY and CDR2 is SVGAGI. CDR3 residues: CASSHLSGRGQGNTIYF. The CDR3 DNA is TGTGCCAGCAGTCACCTATCCGGCAGGGGGCAAGGAAACACCATATATTTT.

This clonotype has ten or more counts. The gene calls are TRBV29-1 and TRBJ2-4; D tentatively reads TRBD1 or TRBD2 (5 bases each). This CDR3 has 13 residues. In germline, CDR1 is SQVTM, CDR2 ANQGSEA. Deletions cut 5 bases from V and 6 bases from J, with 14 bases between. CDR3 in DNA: TGCAGCGTTTTCGTTGACGGGACAAACATTCAGTACTTC. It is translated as CSVFVDGTNIQYF.